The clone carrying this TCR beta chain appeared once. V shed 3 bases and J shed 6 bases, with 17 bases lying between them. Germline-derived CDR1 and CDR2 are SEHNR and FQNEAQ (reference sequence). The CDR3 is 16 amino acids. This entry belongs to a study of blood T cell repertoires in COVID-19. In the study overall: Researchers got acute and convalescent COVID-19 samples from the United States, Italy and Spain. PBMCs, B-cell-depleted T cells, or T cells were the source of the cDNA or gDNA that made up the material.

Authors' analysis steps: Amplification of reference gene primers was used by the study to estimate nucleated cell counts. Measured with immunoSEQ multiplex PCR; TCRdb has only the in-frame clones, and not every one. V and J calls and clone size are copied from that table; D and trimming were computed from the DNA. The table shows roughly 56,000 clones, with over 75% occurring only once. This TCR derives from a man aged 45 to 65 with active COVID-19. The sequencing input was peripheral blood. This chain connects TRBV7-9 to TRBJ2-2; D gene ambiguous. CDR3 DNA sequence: TGTGCCAGCAGCTTCCCAATGCGTGACAAGGCCGGGGAGCTGTTTTTT. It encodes CASSFPMRDKAGELFF.